This T cell receptor (beta chain) was identified in a study of Graves' ophthalmopathy and Graves' hyperthyroidism. At the level of the study: Hyperthyroidism is called stable when no ophthalmopathy develops within 18 months of follow-up.

Symptoms, serum thyroxine and TRAb, thyroid ultrasound, and orbital computed tomography formed the diagnostic basis. This clonotype was detected a few times. Amplification from RNA transcripts yielded the TCR beta CDR3 regions. An initial RT-PCR round employing HTBI primers preceded a second-round multiplex PCR. TCRdb re-called the multiplex PCR reads through MiXCR, storing one row per CDR3 protein. The sample lists around 520,000 distinct CDR3 sequences, roughly 39% occurring once. Trimming took 3 bases from V and 0 from J, leaving 12 bases between them. The V gene's germline CDR1 is MNHNS and CDR2 SASEGT. The length of the CDR3 is 17 residues.

The clonotype originates from an adult man with Graves' hyperthyroidism. The sample comprised peripheral blood or thyroid tissue (not recorded which). This sequence joins TRBV6-1 and TRBJ1-6, with D unresolved. CDR3 coding DNA: TGTGCCAGCAGTGAGGTGGGCAGGAGCTCCTATAATTCACCCCTCCACTTT. Translation: CASSEVGRSSYNSPLHF.